The T cell receptor (beta chain) described here comes from a study of blood T cell repertoires in COVID-19. About the study: COVID-19 samples from acute and convalescent phases originated in the United States, Italy and Spain. T cells, B-cell-depleted T cells, or PBMCs supplied cDNA or gDNA.

With 4 bases removed from V and 6 bases from J, the gap between germline ends came to 16 bases. The CDR3 has 14 amino acids. Per germline, CDR1 SGHKS and CDR2 YYEKEE (reference sequence). Per the authors' pipeline: Nucleated cell number was recorded as an estimate derived from reference gene primer amplification. Repertoires were generated with immunoSEQ multiplex PCR, while TCRdb's copy carries only in-frame clones and drops some. Clonal size and the V and J genes are those of that table, whereas D and trimming came from the DNA. The sample lists roughly 160,000 clones; approximately 80% were seen once.

The J gene is TRBJ1-2, the V gene TRBV5-5; D remains ambiguous. This clonotype originated in a woman aged 60-70 years with acute or convalescent COVID-19. The sequencing sample was made of peripheral blood. Here the CDR3 reads CASSPDAGYDGYTF. The CDR3 DNA reads TGTGCCAGCAGCCCAGACGCCGGGTATGATGGCTACACCTTC.